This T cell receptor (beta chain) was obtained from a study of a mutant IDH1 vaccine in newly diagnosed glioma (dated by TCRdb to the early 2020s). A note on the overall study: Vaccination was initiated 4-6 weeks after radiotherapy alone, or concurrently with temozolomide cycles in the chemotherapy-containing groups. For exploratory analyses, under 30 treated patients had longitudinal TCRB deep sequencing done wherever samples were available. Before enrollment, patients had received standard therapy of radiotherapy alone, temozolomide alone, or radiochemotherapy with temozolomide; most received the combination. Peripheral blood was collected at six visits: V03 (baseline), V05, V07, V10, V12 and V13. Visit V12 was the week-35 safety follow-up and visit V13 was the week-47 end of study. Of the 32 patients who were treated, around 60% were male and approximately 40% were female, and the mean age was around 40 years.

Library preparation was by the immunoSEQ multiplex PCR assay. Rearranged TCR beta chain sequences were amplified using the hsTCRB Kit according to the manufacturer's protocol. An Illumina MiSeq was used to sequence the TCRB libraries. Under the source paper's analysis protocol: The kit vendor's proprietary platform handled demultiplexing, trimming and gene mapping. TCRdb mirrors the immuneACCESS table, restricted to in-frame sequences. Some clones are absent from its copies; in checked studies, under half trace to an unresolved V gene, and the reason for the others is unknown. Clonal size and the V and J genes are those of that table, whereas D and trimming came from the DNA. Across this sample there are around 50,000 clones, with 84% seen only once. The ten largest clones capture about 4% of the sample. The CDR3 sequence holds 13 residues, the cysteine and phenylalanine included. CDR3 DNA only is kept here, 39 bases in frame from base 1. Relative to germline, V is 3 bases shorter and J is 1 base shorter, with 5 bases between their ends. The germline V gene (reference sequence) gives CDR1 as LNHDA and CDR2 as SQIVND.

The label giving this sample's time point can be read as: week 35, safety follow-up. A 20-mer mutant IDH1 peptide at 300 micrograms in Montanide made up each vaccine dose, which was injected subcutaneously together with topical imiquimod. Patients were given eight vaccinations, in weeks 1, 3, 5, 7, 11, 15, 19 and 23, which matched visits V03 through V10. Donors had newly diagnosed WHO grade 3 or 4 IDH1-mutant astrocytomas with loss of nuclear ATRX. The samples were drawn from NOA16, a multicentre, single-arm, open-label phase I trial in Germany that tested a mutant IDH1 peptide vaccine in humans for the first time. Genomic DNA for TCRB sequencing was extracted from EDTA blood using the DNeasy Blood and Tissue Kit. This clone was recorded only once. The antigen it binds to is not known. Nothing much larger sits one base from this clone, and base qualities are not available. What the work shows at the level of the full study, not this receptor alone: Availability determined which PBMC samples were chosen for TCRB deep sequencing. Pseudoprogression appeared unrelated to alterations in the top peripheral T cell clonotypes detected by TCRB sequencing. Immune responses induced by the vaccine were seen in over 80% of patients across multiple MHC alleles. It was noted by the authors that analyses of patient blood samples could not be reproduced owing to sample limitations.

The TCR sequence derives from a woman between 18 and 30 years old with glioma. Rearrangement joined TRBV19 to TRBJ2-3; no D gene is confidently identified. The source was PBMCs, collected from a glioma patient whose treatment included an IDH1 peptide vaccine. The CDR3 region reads CASSIQGTDTQYF. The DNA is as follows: TGTGCCAGTAGTATCCAGGGCACAGATACGCAGTATTTT.